The present T cell receptor (beta chain) was sequenced within a study of blood T cell repertoires in COVID-19. About the research overall: There were acute and convalescent COVID-19 samples, and they came from the United States, Italy and Spain. PBMCs, B-cell-depleted T cells, or T cells provided the cDNA or gDNA that made up the material.

Per the authors' pipeline: Scientists estimated how many nucleated cells there were by amplifying reference gene primers. Some clones are missing from TCRdb's copy, which holds only in-frame ones; the method was immunoSEQ multiplex PCR. That table supplies the V and J calls and clone size; D and trimming were determined from the DNA. The data hold more than 140,000 clones, with 70% to 90% observed a single time. Germline V lookup: CDR1 WSHSY, CDR2 SAAADI. V was clipped by 5 bases and J by 3 bases; unmatched bases: 3. The CDR3 is 13 amino acids. V is TRBV10-2 and J is TRBJ2-5; 7 bases are shared with TRBD1. Sequencing was done on a sample of peripheral blood. The TCR sequence derives from a woman aged 60 to 75 with acute or convalescent COVID-19. The CDR3 reads CASSYDREETQYF. The CDR3 DNA follows: TGCGCCAGCAGTTATGACAGGGAAGAGACCCAGTACTTC.